The next 2 T cell receptor beta chains were all read from a single sample in a study of long-term antiretroviral therapy in people with HIV. Researchers report immunoSEQ v3.0 was run at survey level. Assay: immunoSEQ multiplex PCR; the TCRdb copy retains only in-frame clones and omits some. Found here are tens of thousands of clones, just under 80% of them singletons; the top ten hold about 10%. Material: unsorted PBMCs, obtained 1.5 years before starting antiretroviral therapy. These receptors originate from a man between 18 and 35 years old with HIV.

This clone was detected only a few times. The chain has TRBV6-1 and TRBJ1-6; no firm D call. The germline V and J ends were trimmed by 10 bases and 0 bases, with 4 bases remaining between them. The germline V gene encodes CDR1 MNHNS and CDR2 SASEGT. The CDR3 has 12 amino acids. The DNA of the CDR3 is TGTGCCACCTACTCCTATAATTCACCCCTCCACTTT. It is translated as CATYSYNSPLHF.

CDR3 protein: CASSGANTGELFF. The CDR3 coding sequence is TGTGCCAGCAGCGGGGCGAACACCGGGGAGCTGTTTTTT. The chain carries TRBV11-3 and TRBJ2-2; D is unresolved. The V end lost 5 bases, the J end lost 0 bases, and 4 bases lay between the germline ends. This CDR3 is built from 13 residues. Germline-derived CDR1 and CDR2 are SGHNT and YENEEA.